This T cell receptor (beta chain) originates from a study of blood T cells in healthy people across ages. Then a second PCR, running roughly 6 to 11 cycles, was carried out with a sample-barcoded 5' primer and a J-beta primer mix. TCRdb analysed the 5' RACE reads with MiXCR anew, one entry per CDR3 protein. The table includes 600,000 to 900,000 distinct CDR3 sequences, roughly 24% detected once. The same data also contributed to another study, on T cells of mothers and their children.

Sequencing used blood. The TCR originated in a boy aged 5-17 years in good health.

This chain's CDR3 is CASSLGFKGDEKLFF. The CDR3 DNA reads TGTGCCAGCAGCTTAGGTTTCAAGGGGGATGAAAAACTGTTTTTT. V gene TRBV7-9 combines with J gene TRBJ1-4, with D maybe TRBD1 (6 bases). The germline gives CDR1 SEHNR, CDR2 FQNEAQ (reference sequence). This CDR3 contains 15 residues. V lost 1 base and J lost 6, with 12 bases in between. Variable domain in full (rest from reference TRBV7-9 and TRBJ1-4): DTGVSQNPRHKITKRGQNVTFRCDPISEHNRLYWYRQTLGQGPEFLTYFQNEAQLEKSRLLSDRFSAERPKGSFSTLEIQRTEQGDSAMYLCASSLGFKGDEKLFFGSGTQLSVL.